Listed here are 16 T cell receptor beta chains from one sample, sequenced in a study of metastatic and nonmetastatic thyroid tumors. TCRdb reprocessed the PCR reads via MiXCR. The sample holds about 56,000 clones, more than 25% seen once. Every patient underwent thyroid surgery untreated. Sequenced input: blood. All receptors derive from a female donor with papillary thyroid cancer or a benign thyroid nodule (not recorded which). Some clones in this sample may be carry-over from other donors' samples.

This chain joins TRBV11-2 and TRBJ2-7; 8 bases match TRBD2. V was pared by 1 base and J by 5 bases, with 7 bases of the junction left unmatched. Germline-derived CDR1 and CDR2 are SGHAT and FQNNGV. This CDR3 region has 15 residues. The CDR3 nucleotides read TGTGCCAGCAGCTTAGGTCTAAGTAGCGGGAACGAGCAGTACTTC. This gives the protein CASSLGLSSGNEQYF.

CDR3 in amino acids: CASSIGQGLRNTIYF. CDR3 in DNA: TGTGCCAGCAGCATCGGACAGGGTTTAAGAAACACCATATATTTT. This chain uses TRBV7-2 with TRBJ1-3; 8 bases match TRBD1. The ends lost 5 bases at V and 5 bases at J; junction bases unmatched: 8. From germline, CDR1 is SGHTA and CDR2 FQGNSA. This CDR3 is 15 amino acids long.

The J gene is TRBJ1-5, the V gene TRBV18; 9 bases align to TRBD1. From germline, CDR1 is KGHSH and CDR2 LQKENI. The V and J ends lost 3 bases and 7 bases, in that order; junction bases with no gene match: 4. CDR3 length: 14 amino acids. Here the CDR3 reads CASSPTGGRQPQHF. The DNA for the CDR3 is TGTGCCAGCTCACCGACAGGGGGAAGGCAGCCCCAGCATTTT.

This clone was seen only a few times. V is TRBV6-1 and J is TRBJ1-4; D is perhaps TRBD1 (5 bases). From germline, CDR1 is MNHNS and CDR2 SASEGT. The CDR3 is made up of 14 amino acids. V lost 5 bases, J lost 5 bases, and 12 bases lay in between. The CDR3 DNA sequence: TGTGCCAGCAGTTGGGGCAGACAAAATGAAAAACTGTTTTTT. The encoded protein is CASSWGRQNEKLFF.

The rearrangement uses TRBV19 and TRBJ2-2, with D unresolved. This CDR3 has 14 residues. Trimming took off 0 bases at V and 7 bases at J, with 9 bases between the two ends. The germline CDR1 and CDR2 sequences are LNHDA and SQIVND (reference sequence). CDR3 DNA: TGTGCCAGTAGTATAGATAGGTGGAACGGGGAGCTGTTTTTT. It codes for CASSIDRWNGELFF. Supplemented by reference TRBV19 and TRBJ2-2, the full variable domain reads DGGITQSPKYLFRKEGQNVTLSCEQNLNHDAMYWYRQDPGQGLRLIYYSQIVNDFQKGDIAEGYSVSREKKESFPLTVTSAQKNPTAFYLCASSIDRWNGELFFGEGSRLTVL.

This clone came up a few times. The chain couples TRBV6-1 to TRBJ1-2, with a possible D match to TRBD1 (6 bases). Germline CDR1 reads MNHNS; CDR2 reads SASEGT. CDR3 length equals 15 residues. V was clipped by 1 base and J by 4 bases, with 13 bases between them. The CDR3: CASSEEPTGGYGYTF. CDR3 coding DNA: TGTGCCAGCAGTGAAGAGCCGACAGGAGGCTATGGCTACACCTTC.

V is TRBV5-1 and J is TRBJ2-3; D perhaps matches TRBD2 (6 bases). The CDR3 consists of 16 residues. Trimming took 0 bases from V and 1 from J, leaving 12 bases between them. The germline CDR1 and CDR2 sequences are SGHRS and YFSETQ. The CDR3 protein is CASSLEGRRGTDTQYF. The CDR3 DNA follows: TGCGCCAGCAGCTTGGAGGGGAGGAGGGGCACAGATACGCAGTATTTT.

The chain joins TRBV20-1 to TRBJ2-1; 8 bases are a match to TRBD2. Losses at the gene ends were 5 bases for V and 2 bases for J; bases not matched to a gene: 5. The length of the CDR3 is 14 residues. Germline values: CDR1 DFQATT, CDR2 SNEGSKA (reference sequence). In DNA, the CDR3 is TGCAGTGCTCACTTTAGCGGGGCCTACAATGAGCAGTTCTTC. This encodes CSAHFSGAYNEQFF.

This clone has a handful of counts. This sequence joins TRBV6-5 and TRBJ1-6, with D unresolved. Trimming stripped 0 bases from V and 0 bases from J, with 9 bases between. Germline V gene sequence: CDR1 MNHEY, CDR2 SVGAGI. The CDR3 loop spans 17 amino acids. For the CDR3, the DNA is TGTGCCAGCAGTTACTCGCCGGTGAGCTCCTATAATTCACCCCTCCACTTT. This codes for CASSYSPVSSYNSPLHF.

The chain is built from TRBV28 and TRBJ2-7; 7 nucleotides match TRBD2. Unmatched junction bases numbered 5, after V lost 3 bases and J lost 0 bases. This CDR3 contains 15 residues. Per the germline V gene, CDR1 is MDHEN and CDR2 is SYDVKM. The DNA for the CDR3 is TGTGCCAGCAGTTTGGAGCGGGGAAGCTCCTACGAGCAGTACTTC. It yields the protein CASSLERGSSYEQYF.

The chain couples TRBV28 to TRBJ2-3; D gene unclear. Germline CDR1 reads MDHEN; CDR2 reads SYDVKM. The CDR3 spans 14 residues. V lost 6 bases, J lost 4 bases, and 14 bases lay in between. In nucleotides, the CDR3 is TGTGCCAGCAGCCTCCAGGTTGTCCCAGATACGCAGTATTTT. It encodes CASSLQVVPDTQYF.

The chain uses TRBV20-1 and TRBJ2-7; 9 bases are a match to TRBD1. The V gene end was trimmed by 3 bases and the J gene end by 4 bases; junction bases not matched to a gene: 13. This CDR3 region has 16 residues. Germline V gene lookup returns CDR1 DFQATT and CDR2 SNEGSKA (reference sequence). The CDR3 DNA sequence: TGCAGTGCTAGTAAGATCCCGGGACAGGGAGTTTACGAGCAGTACTTC. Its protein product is CSASKIPGQGVYEQYF.

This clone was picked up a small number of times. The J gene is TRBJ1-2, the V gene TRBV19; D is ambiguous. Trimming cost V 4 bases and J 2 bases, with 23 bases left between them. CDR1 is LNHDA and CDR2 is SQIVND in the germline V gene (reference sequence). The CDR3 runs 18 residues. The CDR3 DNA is TGTGCCAGTAGTAGGTTGTACGATCTTGGAAGGAGGAACTATGGCTACACCTTC. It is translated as CASSRLYDLGRRNYGYTF.

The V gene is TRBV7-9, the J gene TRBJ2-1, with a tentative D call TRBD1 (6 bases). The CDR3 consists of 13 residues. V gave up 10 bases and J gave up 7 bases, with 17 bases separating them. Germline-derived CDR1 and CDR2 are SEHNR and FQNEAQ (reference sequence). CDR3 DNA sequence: TGTGCCACGTTAAGGGCAGGGGTAAATGAGCAGTTCTTC. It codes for CATLRAGVNEQFF.

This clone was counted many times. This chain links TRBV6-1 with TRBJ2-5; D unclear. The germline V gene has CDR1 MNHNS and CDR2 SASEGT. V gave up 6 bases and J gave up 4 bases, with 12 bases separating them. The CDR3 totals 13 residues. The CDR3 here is CASSQVLGETQYF. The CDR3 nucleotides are TGTGCCAGCAGCCAAGTTCTAGGAGAGACCCAGTACTTC.

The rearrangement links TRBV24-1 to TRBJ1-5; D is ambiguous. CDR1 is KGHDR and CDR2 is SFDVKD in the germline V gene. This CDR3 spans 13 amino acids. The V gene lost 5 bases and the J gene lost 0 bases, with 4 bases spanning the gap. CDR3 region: CATSVNSNQPQHF. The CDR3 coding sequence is TGTGCCACCAGTGTAAATAGCAATCAGCCCCAGCATTTT.